Listed below are T cell receptor beta chains from one sample, sequenced in a study of cytomegalovirus exposure and HLA in healthy donors. Generated by immunoSEQ multiplex PCR, the TCRdb table keeps only in-frame clones and is missing some. Here the sample spans roughly 190,000 clones, about 59% being singletons. Source material: PBMCs. These receptors came from a man between 40 and 49 years old in good health and CMV-seronegative. CDR3s include the opening cysteine and the closing phenylalanine or tryptophan. Fields, in order: J gene, CDR3 length, D gene, clone size, V gene, CDR3 DNA, CDR3 protein. D genes are given only for firm matches. Some rows mark clone size as missing; the rest say once, few, many or name a class of expanded clone.

j_call: TRBJ1-1; cdr3_length: 18; d_call: TRBD1; clone_size: NA; v_call: TRBV19; cdr3_nt: TGTGCCAGTAGTACTCCTCCTTTGGACAGGGGCGTGAACACTGAAGCTTTCTTT; cdr3_aa: CASSTPPLDRGVNTEAFF
j_call: TRBJ2-5; cdr3_length: 16; d_call: TRBD1; clone_size: few; v_call: TRBV28; cdr3_nt: TGTGCCAGCAGTTTCACGGACAGGAGTTCCCAAGAGACCCAGTACTTC; cdr3_aa: CASSFTDRSSQETQYF
j_call: TRBJ2-3; cdr3_length: 16; d_call: TRBD2; clone_size: once; v_call: TRBV9; cdr3_nt: TGTGCCAGCAGCCCAAGGACTAGCGGGAACACAGATACGCAGTATTTT; cdr3_aa: CASSPRTSGNTDTQYF
j_call: TRBJ1-4; cdr3_length: 13; d_call: TRBD1; clone_size: NA; v_call: TRBV2; cdr3_nt: TGTGCCAGCAGTGGGGGACAGGACGAAAAACTGTTTTTT; cdr3_aa: CASSGGQDEKLFF
j_call: TRBJ1-4; cdr3_length: 15; d_call: NA; clone_size: NA; v_call: TRBV7-2; cdr3_nt: TGTGCCAGCAGCTTAGTCGCAGGGAGGGGTGAAAAACTGTTTTTT; cdr3_aa: CASSLVAGRGEKLFF
j_call: TRBJ2-7; cdr3_length: 13; d_call: NA; clone_size: few; v_call: TRBV7-9; cdr3_nt: TGTGCCAGCAGCTCCTCACGGGGAATCGAGCAGTACTTC; cdr3_aa: CASSSSRGIEQYF
j_call: TRBJ1-3; cdr3_length: 14; d_call: NA; clone_size: few; v_call: TRBV2; cdr3_nt: TGTGCCAGCAGTAGACAGGTCTCTGGAAACACCATATATTTT; cdr3_aa: CASSRQVSGNTIYF
j_call: TRBJ2-2; cdr3_length: 15; d_call: TRBD1; clone_size: few; v_call: TRBV5-4; cdr3_nt: TGTGCCAGCAGCTCCGACAGGGAGTACACCGGGGAGCTGTTTTTT; cdr3_aa: CASSSDREYTGELFF
j_call: TRBJ2-1; cdr3_length: 11; d_call: TRBD2; clone_size: few; v_call: TRBV20-1; cdr3_nt: TGTTCGAGCGGGATATCTGATGAGCAGTTCTTC; cdr3_aa: CSSGISDEQFF
j_call: TRBJ2-5; cdr3_length: 14; d_call: NA; clone_size: NA; v_call: TRBV7-9; cdr3_nt: TGTGCCAGCAGCTTAGATCGGGGACAAGAGACCCAGTACTTC; cdr3_aa: CASSLDRGQETQYF
j_call: TRBJ1-3; cdr3_length: 16; d_call: NA; clone_size: few; v_call: TRBV6-1; cdr3_nt: TGTGCCAGCAGTGAAGGACCAGGCAGCTCTGGAAACACCATATATTTT; cdr3_aa: CASSEGPGSSGNTIYF
j_call: TRBJ2-7; cdr3_length: 13; d_call: NA; clone_size: NA; v_call: TRBV30; cdr3_nt: TGTGCCTGGAGCGCCCCCGGTTCCTACGAGCAGTACTTC; cdr3_aa: CAWSAPGSYEQYF
j_call: TRBJ2-1; cdr3_length: 11; d_call: NA; clone_size: NA; v_call: TRBV10-3; cdr3_nt: TGTGCCATCAGTGGAGCCGATGAGCAGTTCTTC; cdr3_aa: CAISGADEQFF
j_call: TRBJ2-1; cdr3_length: 16; d_call: TRBD2; clone_size: NA; v_call: TRBV9; cdr3_nt: TGTGCCAGCAGCGCATTAGCGGGAGGGGCCTACAATGAGCAGTTCTTC; cdr3_aa: CASSALAGGAYNEQFF
j_call: TRBJ1-1; cdr3_length: 14; d_call: NA; clone_size: few; v_call: TRBV7-8; cdr3_nt: TGTGCCAGCAGCCCTCGAAGGGGCGCGGCAGAAGCTTTCTTT; cdr3_aa: CASSPRRGAAEAFF
j_call: TRBJ1-1; cdr3_length: 15; d_call: TRBD1; clone_size: few; v_call: TRBV4-1; cdr3_nt: TGCGCCAGCAGCCCACAGACAGGGTTGAACACTGAAGCTTTCTTT; cdr3_aa: CASSPQTGLNTEAFF
j_call: TRBJ1-1; cdr3_length: 14; d_call: TRBD1; clone_size: NA; v_call: TRBV6-5; cdr3_nt: TGTGCCATCGGAGACAGGGTCGGCCTAGGAGAAGCTTTCTTT; cdr3_aa: CAIGDRVGLGEAFF
j_call: TRBJ1-1; cdr3_length: 15; d_call: TRBD1; clone_size: NA; v_call: TRBV5-1; cdr3_nt: TGCGCCAGCAGCTCGGGAGCACAGGGGTGGACTGAAGCTTTCTTT; cdr3_aa: CASSSGAQGWTEAFF
j_call: TRBJ2-3; cdr3_length: 17; d_call: NA; clone_size: NA; v_call: TRBV5-4; cdr3_nt: TGTGCCAGCAGCTTGGCGGGCGGACAGCCTAGCACAGATACGCAGTATTTT; cdr3_aa: CASSLAGGQPSTDTQYF
j_call: TRBJ2-6; cdr3_length: 19; d_call: TRBD2; clone_size: few; v_call: TRBV7-9; cdr3_nt: TGTGCCAGCAGCTTAAAAAAATCGGGGGGTCTAACGGGGGCCAACGTCCTGACTTTC; cdr3_aa: CASSLKKSGGLTGANVLTF
j_call: TRBJ1-5; cdr3_length: 16; d_call: NA; clone_size: few; v_call: TRBV19; cdr3_nt: TGTGCCAGTAACAGAGGGGGAGGGGTGGGCAATCAGCCCCAGCATTTT; cdr3_aa: CASNRGGGVGNQPQHF
j_call: TRBJ2-1; cdr3_length: 14; d_call: NA; clone_size: few; v_call: TRBV5-4; cdr3_nt: TGTGCCAGCAGCTTGTGGGGCGTTAGCAATGAGCAGTTCTTC; cdr3_aa: CASSLWGVSNEQFF
j_call: TRBJ1-1; cdr3_length: 13; d_call: NA; clone_size: NA; v_call: TRBV7-8; cdr3_nt: TGTGCCAGCAGCTTTCGCACCGGGACTGAAGCTTTCTTT; cdr3_aa: CASSFRTGTEAFF
j_call: TRBJ1-2; cdr3_length: 15; d_call: NA; clone_size: few; v_call: TRBV7-2; cdr3_nt: TGTGCCAGCAGCTTAGCGGCAGGTTCTTCTTATGGCTACACCTTC; cdr3_aa: CASSLAAGSSYGYTF
j_call: TRBJ2-7; cdr3_length: 16; d_call: NA; clone_size: once; v_call: TRBV21-1; cdr3_nt: TGTGCCAGCAGCACCCAACCCCCAGGGGCGTCCTACGAGCAGTACTTC; cdr3_aa: CASSTQPPGASYEQYF
j_call: TRBJ2-7; cdr3_length: 15; d_call: TRBD2; clone_size: NA; v_call: TRBV11-2; cdr3_nt: TGTGCCAGCAGCCACGGACTAGCGGGAGCCTACGAGCAGTACTTC; cdr3_aa: CASSHGLAGAYEQYF
j_call: TRBJ2-3; cdr3_length: 11; d_call: NA; clone_size: NA; v_call: TRBV20-1; cdr3_nt: TGCAGTGCTTACTCCCCAGATACGCAGTATTTT; cdr3_aa: CSAYSPDTQYF
j_call: TRBJ2-3; cdr3_length: 18; d_call: NA; clone_size: NA; v_call: TRBV28; cdr3_nt: TGTGCCAGCAGTTCCCCATCCCCTCCGGGACTTAGCACAGATACGCAGTATTTT; cdr3_aa: CASSSPSPPGLSTDTQYF
j_call: TRBJ2-4; cdr3_length: 14; d_call: NA; clone_size: NA; v_call: TRBV5-1; cdr3_nt: TGCGCCAGCATGGGGGACTCAGCCAAAAACATTCAGTACTTC; cdr3_aa: CASMGDSAKNIQYF
j_call: TRBJ2-1; cdr3_length: 16; d_call: TRBD2; clone_size: once; v_call: TRBV6-4; cdr3_nt: TGTGCCAGGAACGGGACTAGCGGCGTTTGGTACAATGAGCAGTTCTTC; cdr3_aa: CARNGTSGVWYNEQFF
j_call: TRBJ2-1; cdr3_length: 13; d_call: NA; clone_size: few; v_call: TRBV5-1; cdr3_nt: TGCGCCAGCAGCTTGGCCGGTCTAGTCGAGCAGTTCTTC; cdr3_aa: CASSLAGLVEQFF
j_call: TRBJ2-7; cdr3_length: 12; d_call: NA; clone_size: NA; v_call: TRBV9; cdr3_nt: TGTGCCAGCAGCGCCACCTCCTACGAGCAGTACTTC; cdr3_aa: CASSATSYEQYF
j_call: TRBJ1-2; cdr3_length: 13; d_call: TRBD1; clone_size: NA; v_call: TRBV27; cdr3_nt: TGTGCCAGCAGTAGGGGGGACAGTTTTGGCTACACCTTC; cdr3_aa: CASSRGDSFGYTF
j_call: TRBJ1-6; cdr3_length: 15; d_call: NA; clone_size: once; v_call: TRBV2; cdr3_nt: TGTGCCAGCAAGATACAGGGAAGCAAGGATTCACCCCTCCACTTT; cdr3_aa: CASKIQGSKDSPLHF
j_call: TRBJ1-4; cdr3_length: 14; d_call: NA; clone_size: NA; v_call: TRBV7-6; cdr3_nt: TGTGCCAGCAGCTTAGAACAGAGTTATGAAAAACTGTTTTTT; cdr3_aa: CASSLEQSYEKLFF
j_call: TRBJ2-5; cdr3_length: 14; d_call: TRBD1; clone_size: NA; v_call: TRBV7-9; cdr3_nt: TGTGCCAGCAGCGAAGTGACAGGGACGGAGACCCAGTACTTC; cdr3_aa: CASSEVTGTETQYF
j_call: TRBJ2-7; cdr3_length: 15; d_call: NA; clone_size: NA; v_call: TRBV5-1; cdr3_nt: TGCGCCAGCAGCGCGGCACAGGGAAATTCCTACGAGCAGTACTTC; cdr3_aa: CASSAAQGNSYEQYF
j_call: TRBJ2-3; cdr3_length: 15; d_call: NA; clone_size: once; v_call: TRBV21-1; cdr3_nt: TGTGCCAGCAGCAAAGCCGGGAGGCGACCAGATACGCAGTATTTT; cdr3_aa: CASSKAGRRPDTQYF
j_call: TRBJ1-1; cdr3_length: 15; d_call: TRBD1; clone_size: NA; v_call: TRBV18; cdr3_nt: TGTGCCAGCTCACCAGGGCAGGGGGAGCACACTGAAGCTTTCTTT; cdr3_aa: CASSPGQGEHTEAFF
j_call: TRBJ1-4; cdr3_length: 16; d_call: NA; clone_size: NA; v_call: TRBV19; cdr3_nt: TGTGCCAGTACCTCACCCTGGGGGGGAGGTAATGAAAAACTGTTTTTT; cdr3_aa: CASTSPWGGGNEKLFF
j_call: TRBJ2-7; cdr3_length: 13; d_call: NA; clone_size: NA; v_call: TRBV7-2; cdr3_nt: TGTGCCAGCAGCCATCAAACCGGTAACGAGCAGTACTTC; cdr3_aa: CASSHQTGNEQYF
j_call: TRBJ2-7; cdr3_length: 13; d_call: NA; clone_size: NA; v_call: TRBV29-1; cdr3_nt: TGCAGCGTTGAAATGGGACACACTTACGAGCAGTACTTC; cdr3_aa: CSVEMGHTYEQYF